These T cell receptor beta chains were read from a single sample in a study of blood T cell repertoires in COVID-19. Profiled with immunoSEQ multiplex PCR; TCRdb holds only in-frame clones, not every one. The data hold about 480,000 clones, with around nine tenths observed a single time. What was sequenced was PBMCs or T cells enriched from blood (not recorded which). These receptors were taken from a woman aged 40 to 49 who had recovered from COVID-19. Each CDR3 is given with its conserved first and last residue. The order of the fields is clone size, J gene, D gene, V gene, CDR3 protein, CDR3 DNA. A D gene is named only where the DNA matches it firmly. The listing skips clone size in some rows; elsewhere it reads once, few, many or a size class.

>.|TRBJ1-1|.|TRBV30
CAWIERGTEAFF
TGTGCCTGGATTGAAAGGGGCACTGAAGCTTTCTTT
>.|TRBJ2-1|TRBD2|TRBV7-6
CASSLDWDQRGNEQFF
TGTGCCAGCAGCTTAGATTGGGACCAGCGGGGGAATGAGCAGTTCTTC
>once|TRBJ1-5|.|TRBV4-1
CASSQGRLGGNQPQHF
TGCGCCAGCAGCCAAGGAAGACTAGGGGGCAATCAGCCCCAGCATTTT
>.|TRBJ2-1|TRBD2|TRBV6-4
CASSEMVGGGPINEQFF
TGTGCCAGCAGTGAGATGGTTGGGGGAGGGCCGATCAATGAGCAGTTCTTC
>.|TRBJ1-3|.|TRBV27
CASKKQGYGNTIYF
TGTGCCAGCAAAAAACAGGGATACGGAAACACCATATATTTT
>.|TRBJ1-5|.|TRBV7-2
CASSLVAAGATNQPQHF
TGTGCCAGCAGCTTAGTAGCAGCCGGTGCGACCAATCAGCCCCAGCATTTT
>once|TRBJ1-2|.|TRBV10-3
CAISESSSRADGYTF
TGTGCCATCAGTGAGTCTTCATCCAGGGCGGATGGCTACACCTTC
>.|TRBJ2-7|TRBD2|TRBV7-2
CASSLSSGSRTYEQYF
TGTGCCAGCAGCTTAAGTAGCGGGAGTAGGACCTACGAGCAGTACTTC
>.|TRBJ2-7|.|TRBV5-1
CASSLQGGEQYF
TGCGCCAGCAGCTTGCAGGGGGGCGAGCAGTACTTC
>.|TRBJ1-2|.|TRBV29-1
CSVEDTDYGYTF
TGCAGCGTTGAAGACACAGACTATGGCTACACCTTC
>.|TRBJ2-3|TRBD2|TRBV11-2
CASSLGRLAGSDADTQYF
TGTGCCAGCAGCTTAGGGAGACTAGCGGGGTCGGATGCAGATACGCAGTATTTT
>.|TRBJ1-2|TRBD1|TRBV24-1
CATSDFRTGNYGYTF
TGTGCCACCAGTGATTTCCGGACAGGGAACTATGGCTACACCTTC
>.|TRBJ1-4|.|TRBV6-2/TRBV6-3
CASSAGGGANEKLFF
TGTGCCAGCAGCGCGGGGGGAGGAGCTAATGAAAAACTGTTTTTT
>.|TRBJ2-5|TRBD1|TRBV24-1
CATSEGTEETQYF
TGTGCCACCAGTGAGGGGACAGAAGAGACCCAGTACTTC
>.|TRBJ1-1|TRBD1|TRBV20-1
CSAGTAYGAFF
TGCAGTGCTGGGACAGCCTATGGGGCTTTCTTT
>.|TRBJ1-1|.|TRBV29-1
CSVDGLSRLGAFF
TGCAGCGTTGACGGGTTATCGAGGCTTGGAGCTTTCTTT
>.|TRBJ2-7|TRBD2|TRBV7-7
CASSLAGDHEQYF
TGTGCTAGCAGCTTAGCGGGAGATCACGAGCAGTACTTC
>.|TRBJ1-3|TRBD1|TRBV7-9
CASSVGQDSGNTIYF
TGTGCCAGCAGCGTCGGACAGGACTCTGGAAACACCATATATTTT
>.|TRBJ1-1|.|TRBV5-1
CASSLSGTLGAFF
TGCGCCAGCAGCTTATCCGGGACATTAGGAGCTTTCTTT
>.|TRBJ1-1|.|TRBV18
CASSPPQGLGPEAFF
TGTGCCAGCTCACCACCTCAGGGGCTGGGACCTGAAGCTTTCTTT
>.|TRBJ2-6|.|TRBV18
CASSPSAIHDLNVLTF
TGTGCCAGCTCACCATCTGCGATCCATGATTTAAACGTCCTGACTTTC
>.|TRBJ1-5|.|TRBV6-2/TRBV6-3
CASSYSGDNQPQHF
TGTGCCAGCAGTTACTCGGGAGACAATCAGCCCCAGCATTTT
>.|TRBJ1-2|TRBD1|TRBV29-1
CSVDPTGATNYGYTF
TGCAGCGTTGACCCTACAGGGGCCACTAACTATGGCTACACCTTC
>.|TRBJ1-2|.|TRBV24-1
CATSEGTGFGYTF
TGTGCCACCAGTGAGGGTACAGGGTTCGGCTACACCTTC
>.|TRBJ2-7|.|TRBV5-5
CASSLSGVVSNEQYF
TGTGCCAGCAGCTTGTCGGGGGTCGTTTCGAACGAGCAGTACTTC
>.|TRBJ1-1|TRBD1|TRBV7-9
CASSLVDRGNTEAFF
TGTGCCAGCAGCTTAGTCGACAGGGGGAACACTGAAGCTTTCTTT
>.|TRBJ2-7|TRBD2|TRBV18
CASSPPLAGAGEQYF
TGTGCCAGCTCACCACCACTAGCGGGAGCGGGCGAGCAGTACTTC
>.|TRBJ2-5|TRBD2|TRBV5-1
CASSPGTRGVYQETQYF
TGCGCCAGCAGCCCCGGGACCCGGGGGGTGTACCAAGAGACCCAGTACTTC
>.|TRBJ1-2|.|TRBV6-2/TRBV6-3
CASSSGRVGYGYTF
TGTGCCAGCAGTTCCGGCAGGGTGGGGTATGGCTACACCTTC
>.|TRBJ2-5|.|TRBV4-1
CASSEDPGVETQYF
TGCGCCAGCAGCGAAGACCCGGGGGTGGAGACCCAGTACTTC
>.|TRBJ1-4|TRBD1|TRBV5-1
CASSKGANSATNEKLFF
TGCGCCAGCAGCAAGGGGGCGAATTCCGCAACTAATGAAAAACTGTTTTTT
>.|TRBJ2-2|.|TRBV2
CASRTDTNTGELFF
TGTGCCAGCAGGACAGATACGAACACCGGGGAGCTGTTTTTT
>.|TRBJ1-1|.|TRBV9
CASSPEGGTEAFF
TGTGCCAGCAGCCCTGAAGGGGGCACTGAAGCTTTCTTT